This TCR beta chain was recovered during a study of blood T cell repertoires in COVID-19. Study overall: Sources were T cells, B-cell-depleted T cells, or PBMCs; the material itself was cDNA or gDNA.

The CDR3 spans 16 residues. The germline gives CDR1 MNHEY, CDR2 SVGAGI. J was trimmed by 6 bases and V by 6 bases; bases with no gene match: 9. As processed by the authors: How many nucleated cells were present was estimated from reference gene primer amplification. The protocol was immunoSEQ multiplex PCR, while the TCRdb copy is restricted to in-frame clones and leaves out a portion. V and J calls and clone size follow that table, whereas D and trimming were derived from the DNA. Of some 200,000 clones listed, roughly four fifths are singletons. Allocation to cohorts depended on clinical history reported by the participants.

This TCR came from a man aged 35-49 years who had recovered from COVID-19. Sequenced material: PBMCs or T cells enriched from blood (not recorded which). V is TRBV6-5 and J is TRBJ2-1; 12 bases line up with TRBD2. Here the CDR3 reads CASSYGLAGIFNEQFF. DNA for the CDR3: TGTGCCAGCAGCTACGGACTAGCGGGGATCTTCAATGAGCAGTTCTTC.